This T cell receptor beta chain was found in a study of shared clonotypes between healthy human individuals. It was into CD45RA+ naive and CD45RA-negative memory subsets that the CD4+ cells were split. Sequencing used immunoSEQ multiplex PCR; TCRdb keeps in-frame clones, though not all of them. The repertoire holds over a million clones, with 96% as singletons. CDR3 length equals 14 residues. V lost 5 bases, J lost 3 bases, and 3 bases stayed unmatched. From germline, CDR1 is MDHEN and CDR2 SYDVKM. V gene TRBV28 combines with J gene TRBJ2-7, with TRBD2 matching over 11 bases. Sequenced sample: naive CD4+ T cells sorted from blood. Subset defined: CD45RA+ positively selected. This receptor was identified in a man aged 30 to 39 in good health. This chain's CDR3 is CASSRTSGLYEQYF. The CDR3 DNA reads as TGTGCCAGCAGTCGGACTAGCGGGCTCTACGAGCAGTACTTC.